The T cell receptor beta chain under discussion was sequenced for a study of OX40 agonist ivuxolimab in advanced cancers. About the research overall: Of the participants, 40% to 50% had some prior anti-PD-1, anti-PD-L1 or anti-CTLA-4 therapy, which was allowed. Partial responses occurred in three patients (one hepatocellular carcinoma, two cutaneous melanoma). Regarding the study as a whole: CD8+ T cells were the subset that, on average, had more expanded clones than CD4+.

Autoimmune disease history or systemic immunosuppression barred patients. This clone was counted a few times. What it binds is unknown. CDR3 length: 11 residues. CDR1 is SGHDT, CDR2 YYEEEE, per germline. V lost 2 bases and J lost 6, with 5 bases in between. The repertoire was sequenced with immunoSEQ multiplex PCR; TCRdb's copy has only in-frame clones and lacks some. The repertoire holds approximately 61,000 clones, under 90% seen once, with 0.95% to 1.5% in the top ten. This chain connects TRBV5-6 to TRBJ1-2; the D is unclear. The specimen was CD4+ or CD8+ T cells sorted from blood, collected in a trial of the OX40 agonist ivuxolimab. This TCR came from an adult with an advanced solid tumor such as melanoma, head and neck, liver or kidney cancer. This CDR3 reads CASSFGDGYTF. The DNA for the CDR3 is TGTGCCAGCAGCTTTGGGGATGGCTACACCTTC.